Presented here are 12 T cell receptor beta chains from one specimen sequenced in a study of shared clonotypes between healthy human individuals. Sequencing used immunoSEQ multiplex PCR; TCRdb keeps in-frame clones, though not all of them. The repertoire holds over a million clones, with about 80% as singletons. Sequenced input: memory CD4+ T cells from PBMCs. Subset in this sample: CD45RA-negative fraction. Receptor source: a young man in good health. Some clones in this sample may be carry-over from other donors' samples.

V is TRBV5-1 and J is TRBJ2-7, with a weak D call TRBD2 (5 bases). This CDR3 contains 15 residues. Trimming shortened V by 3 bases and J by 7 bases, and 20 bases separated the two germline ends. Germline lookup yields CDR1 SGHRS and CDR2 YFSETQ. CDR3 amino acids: CASSSNAGLLGEQYF. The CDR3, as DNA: TGCGCCAGCAGCTCAAACGCAGGTCTACTAGGGGAGCAGTACTTC. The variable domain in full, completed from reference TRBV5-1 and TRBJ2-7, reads KAGVTQTPRYLIKTRGQQVTLSCSPISGHRSVSWYQQTPGQGLQFLFEYFSETQRNKGNFPGRFSGRQFSNSRSEMNVSTLELGDSALYLCASSSNAGLLGEQYFGPGTRLTVT.

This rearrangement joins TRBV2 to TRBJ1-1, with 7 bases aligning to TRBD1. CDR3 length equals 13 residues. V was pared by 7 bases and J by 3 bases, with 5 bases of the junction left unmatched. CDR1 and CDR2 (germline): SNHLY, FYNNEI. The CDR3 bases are TGTGCCAGCACTCCAGGGGGGCACACTGAAGCTTTCTTT. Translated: CASTPGGHTEAFF.

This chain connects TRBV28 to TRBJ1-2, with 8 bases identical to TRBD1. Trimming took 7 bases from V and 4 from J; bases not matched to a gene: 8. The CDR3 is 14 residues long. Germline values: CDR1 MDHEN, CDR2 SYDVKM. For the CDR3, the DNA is TGTGCCAGCAATAACAGGGGGAACAGCTATGGCTACACCTTC. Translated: CASNNRGNSYGYTF.

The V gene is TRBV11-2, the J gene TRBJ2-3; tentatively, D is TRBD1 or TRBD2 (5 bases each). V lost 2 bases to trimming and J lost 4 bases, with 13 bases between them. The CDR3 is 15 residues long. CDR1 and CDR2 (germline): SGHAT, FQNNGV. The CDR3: CASSLWLGVADTQYF. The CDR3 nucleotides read TGTGCCAGCAGCTTATGGCTGGGGGTCGCAGATACGCAGTATTTT.

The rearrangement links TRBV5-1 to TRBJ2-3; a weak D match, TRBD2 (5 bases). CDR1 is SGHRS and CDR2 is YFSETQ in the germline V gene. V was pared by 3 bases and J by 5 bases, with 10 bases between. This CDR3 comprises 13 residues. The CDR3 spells CASSSLAGDTQYF. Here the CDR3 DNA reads TGCGCCAGCAGCTCTCTAGCAGGAGATACGCAGTATTTT.

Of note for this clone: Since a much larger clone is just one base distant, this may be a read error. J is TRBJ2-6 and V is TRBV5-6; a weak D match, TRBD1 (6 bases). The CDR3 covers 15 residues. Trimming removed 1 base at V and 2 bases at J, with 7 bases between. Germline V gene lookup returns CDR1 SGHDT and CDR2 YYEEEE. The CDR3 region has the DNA TGTGCCAGCAGCTTGACAGGGCCTGGGGCCAACGTCCTGACTTTC. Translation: CASSLTGPGANVLTF.

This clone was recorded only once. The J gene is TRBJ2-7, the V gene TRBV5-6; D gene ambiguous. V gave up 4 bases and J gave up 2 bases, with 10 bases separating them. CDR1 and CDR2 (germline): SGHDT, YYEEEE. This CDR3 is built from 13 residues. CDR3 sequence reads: CASSGNRAYEQYF. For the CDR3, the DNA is TGTGCCAGCAGCGGTAACAGAGCCTACGAGCAGTACTTC.

The CDR3 DNA reads TGTGCCAGCAGCTTCAGAGTTAATGAGCAGTTCTTC. Translation: CASSFRVNEQFF. The chain uses TRBV7-9 and TRBJ2-1; D not resolved. V was trimmed by 3 bases and J by 7 bases, leaving 7 bases between them. The CDR3 is made up of 12 amino acids. The germline V gene encodes CDR1 SEHNR and CDR2 FQNEAQ (reference sequence).

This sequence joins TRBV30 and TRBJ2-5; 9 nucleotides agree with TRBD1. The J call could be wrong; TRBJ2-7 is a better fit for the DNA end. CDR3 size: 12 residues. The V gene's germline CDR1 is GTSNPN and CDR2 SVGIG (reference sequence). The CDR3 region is CAWAGTGNEQYF. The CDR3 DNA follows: TGTGCCTGGGCCGGGACAGGGAACGAGCAGTACTTC.

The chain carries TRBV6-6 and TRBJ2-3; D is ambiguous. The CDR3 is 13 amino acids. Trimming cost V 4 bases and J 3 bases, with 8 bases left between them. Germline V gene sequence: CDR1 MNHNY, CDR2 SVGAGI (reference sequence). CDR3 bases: TGTGCCAGCAGTTTCCTCCTTACAGATACGCAGTATTTT. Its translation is CASSFLLTDTQYF.

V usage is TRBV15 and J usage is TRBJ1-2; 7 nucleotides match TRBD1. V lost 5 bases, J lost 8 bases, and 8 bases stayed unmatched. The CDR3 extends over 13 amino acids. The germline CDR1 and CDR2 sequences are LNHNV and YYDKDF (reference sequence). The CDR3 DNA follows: TGTGCCACCAGCCCTCGGACAGGCGCAGGCTACACCTTC. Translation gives CATSPRTGAGYTF. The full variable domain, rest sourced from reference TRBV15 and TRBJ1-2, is DAMVIQNPRYQVTQFGKPVTLSCSQTLNHNVMYWYQQKSSQAPKLLFHYYDKDFNNEADTPDNFQSRRPNTSFCFLDIRSPGLGDTAMYLCATSPRTGAGYTFGSGTRLTVV.

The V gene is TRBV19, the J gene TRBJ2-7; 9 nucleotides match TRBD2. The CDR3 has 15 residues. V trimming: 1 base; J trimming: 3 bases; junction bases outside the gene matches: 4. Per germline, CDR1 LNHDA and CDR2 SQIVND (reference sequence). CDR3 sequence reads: CASSIGLAGSYEQYF. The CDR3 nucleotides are TGTGCCAGTAGTATAGGTCTAGCGGGGAGCTACGAGCAGTACTTC.